This section outlines one TCR beta chain sequence together with its context. These data are taken from a study of blood T cell repertoires in COVID-19. Study as a whole: Samples taken during acute and convalescent COVID-19 were collected in the United States, Italy and Spain. T cells, B-cell-depleted T cells, or PBMCs provided the cDNA or gDNA that served as material.

The CDR3 sequence is 16 residues long. Looked up from germline, CDR1 is LGHDT and CDR2 is YNNKEL (reference sequence). V was clipped by 3 bases and J by 3 bases; unmatched bases: 8. Original handling: It was from reference gene primer amplification that nucleated cell counts were estimated. The protocol was immunoSEQ multiplex PCR, while the TCRdb copy is restricted to in-frame clones and leaves out a portion. V, J and clone size are those of that table, while D and trimming were read from the DNA. The sample yields more than 20,000 clones, about 90% seen once. The origin of this receptor is a human donor with active COVID-19. The donor label of this sample is uncertain. This chain joins TRBV3-1 (or the pseudogene TRBV3-2) and TRBJ2-4, with 7 nucleotides matching TRBD1. Material for sequencing was peripheral blood. The CDR3 DNA reads TGTGCCAGCAGCCAGCAGACAGGGATAGGCAAAAACATTCAGTACTTC. This sequence encodes CASSQQTGIGKNIQYF.